This entry features one TCR beta chain sequence. The sample comes from a study of blood T cell repertoires in COVID-19. Study information: Whether acute or convalescent, the COVID-19 samples came from the United States, Italy and Spain. PBMCs, B-cell-depleted T cells, or T cells provided the cDNA or gDNA that made up the material.

Per the original data handling: Nucleated cell number was recorded as an estimate derived from reference gene primer amplification. Profiled with immunoSEQ multiplex PCR; TCRdb holds only in-frame clones, not every one. V and J calls and clone size are as listed in that table; D and trimming were resolved from the DNA. The sample gives about 190,000 clones, 70% to 90% of which show up once; 4.5% to 6% is in the top ten. The germline CDR1 and CDR2 sequences are PRHDT and FYEKMQ (reference sequence). The CDR3 is 17 amino acids. V shed 4 bases and J 0 bases; nucleotides not matched to a gene: 2. Sequences were obtained from peripheral blood. This TCR derives from a woman in her 70s with active or convalescent COVID-19. The chain couples TRBV13 to TRBJ2-2; 13 positions match TRBD2. The chain's CDR3 is CASSSGLAGPNTGELFF. The CDR3 coding sequence is TGTGCCAGCAGCTCGGGACTAGCGGGACCGAACACCGGGGAGCTGTTTTTT.